This record covers a single TCR beta chain. Antigen: not known. The data stem from a study of identical twins. cDNA molecules carried unique molecular identifiers, and template switching added a universal primer site. Each CDR3 protein gets one entry after TCRdb re-called the 5' RACE reads with MiXCR. The sample lists around 960,000 distinct CDR3 sequences, roughly an eighth occurring once. Study conclusions and caveats: Monozygotic twin pairs showed more out-of-frame TCR alpha sharing than models estimated.

The CDR3 loop spans 13 amino acids. Deletions cut 8 bases from V and 2 bases from J, with 9 bases between. Germline lookup yields CDR1 MGHRA and CDR2 YSYEKL. The data also belong to a second study, concerning yellow fever vaccine responses in identical twins.

Source material: PBMCs. The TCR sequence derives from a woman under 30 in good health. J is TRBJ2-2 and V is TRBV4-1; D unresolved. DNA of the CDR3: TGCGCCAGCTGGTCACTTAACACCGGGGAGCTGTTTTTT. As protein: CASWSLNTGELFF.